This T cell receptor (beta chain) was sequenced for a study of blood T cell repertoires in COVID-19. The overall study: The cDNA or gDNA used as material had been derived from T cells, B-cell-depleted T cells, or PBMCs.

Participant reports of clinical history set cohort assignment. Generated by immunoSEQ multiplex PCR, the TCRdb table keeps only in-frame clones and is missing some. This table has around 250,000 clones, just under 85% appearing once. There are 13 residues in the CDR3. The germline V gene has CDR1 SGHRS and CDR2 YFSETQ. Trimming took off 0 bases at V and 4 bases at J, with 7 bases between the two ends. Sequences were obtained from PBMCs or T cells enriched from blood (not recorded which). This TCR derives from a middle-aged man who had recovered from COVID-19. The chain employs TRBV5-1 and TRBJ1-1; D uncertain. The CDR3 is CASSLAQSTEAFF. The DNA of the CDR3 is TGCGCCAGCAGCTTGGCACAGTCCACTGAAGCTTTCTTT.